This TCR beta chain was documented in a study of blood T cell repertoires in COVID-19. Study at large: Donors in the United States, Italy and Spain gave samples during acute or convalescent COVID-19. PBMCs, B-cell-depleted T cells, or T cells were the source of the cDNA or gDNA that made up the material.

In the source study's methods: Nucleated cell counts were estimated from reference gene primer amplification. This table comes from immunoSEQ multiplex PCR, and its TCRdb copy is limited to in-frame clones, with some not included. That table gives V, J and clone size, and the DNA gave D and trimming. Of 110,000 or so clones listed, 70% to 90% are singletons. CDR3 size: 15 residues. Trimming at V came to 2 bases and at J to 3 bases, leaving 5 bases not matched to a gene. The germline gives CDR1 SGHRS, CDR2 YFSETQ. The sequence was obtained from an older woman who had recovered from COVID-19. The gene calls are TRBV5-1 and TRBJ2-1; 7 bases fit TRBD2. The specimen sequenced was peripheral blood. The CDR3 loop reads CASSFSGIIYNEQFF. The CDR3 nucleotides are TGCGCCAGCAGCTTCAGCGGGATCATCTACAATGAGCAGTTCTTC.